This T cell receptor (beta chain) was recovered during a study of cytomegalovirus exposure and HLA in healthy donors. Findings and limits, study-wide: The study designated fewer than 200 TCR beta chains cytomegalovirus-associated. Later analysis demonstrated an association between a missense DCLRE1C variant and TCR beta V- and J-gene trimming.

Of note for this clone: Its antigen is as yet unknown.

Researchers ran the PCR with 60 Vbeta and 13 Jbeta primers. Assay: immunoSEQ multiplex PCR; the TCRdb copy retains only in-frame clones and omits some. Seen here are more than 95,000 clones, around 74% observed once, and the top ten hold roughly 8.6%. Nominally healthy donors were sampled, though unrecorded immune exposures were likely. The source material was PBMCs. The receptor's source is a woman aged 40 to 50 in good health and CMV-seropositive.

The CDR3 bases are TGTGCCAGCAGTCCTATTCCGGGACTAGCAACCCCCTACGAGCAGTACTTC. This codes for CASSPIPGLATPYEQYF. The chain employs TRBV28 and TRBJ2-7, with 9 bases that match TRBD2. Trimming removed 5 bases from V and 2 bases from J; junction bases left unmatched: 13. The CDR3 length is 17 residues. CDR1 is MDHEN and CDR2 is SYDVKM in the germline V gene.